This T cell receptor beta chain was documented in a study of blood T cells in healthy people across ages. Study-wide findings and caveats: In older individuals, TCR beta diversity per million T cells was lower, falling roughly linearly with age.

To note about this clonotype: Its antigen is unidentified.

The CDR3 is made up of 12 amino acids. Between the trimmed V and J ends, which lost 4 bases and 7 bases, there was a span of 9 bases. The germline gives CDR1 SGHTA, CDR2 FQGNSA. Primed by a sample-barcoded 5' primer and a J-beta primer mix, a second PCR proceeded for roughly 7 to 12 cycles. One entry per CDR3 protein results from TCRdb running MiXCR on the 5' RACE reads. The sample comprises under 1 million distinct CDR3 sequences, 40% to 50% of which are singletons, and around 21% rests with the top ten. The receptor was isolated from a man in his sixties in good health. The chain carries TRBV7-2 and TRBJ2-3; D is perhaps TRBD1 (5 bases). The sequenced sample consisted of blood. CDR3 sequence: CASSSQGYTQYF. Here the CDR3 DNA reads TGTGCCAGCAGCTCGCAGGGTTATACGCAGTATTTT.